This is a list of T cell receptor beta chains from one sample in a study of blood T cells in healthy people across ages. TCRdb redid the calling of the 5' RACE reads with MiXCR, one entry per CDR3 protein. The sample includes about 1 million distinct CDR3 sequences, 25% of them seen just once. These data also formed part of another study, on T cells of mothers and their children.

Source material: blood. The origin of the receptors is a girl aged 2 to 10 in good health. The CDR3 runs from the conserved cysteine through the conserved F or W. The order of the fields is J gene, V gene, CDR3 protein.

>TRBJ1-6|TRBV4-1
CASSQVRTESHSPLHF
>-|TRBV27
CASSINSGGNEQYF
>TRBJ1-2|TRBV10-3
CAISALLMGETYDGYTF
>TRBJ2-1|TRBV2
CASSVDVSGISYNEQFF
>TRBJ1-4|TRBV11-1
CASSFSTDGNNEKLFF
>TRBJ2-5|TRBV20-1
CSHRESAGTQYF
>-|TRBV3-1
CASSSIAGTIYEQYF
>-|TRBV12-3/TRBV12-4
CASSFGLAGINEQFF
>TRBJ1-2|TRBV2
CASSEVSGGYGYTF
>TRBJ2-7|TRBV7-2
CASSQGVRGAGGPSYEQYF
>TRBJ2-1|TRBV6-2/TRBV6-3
CAMGAGEIDEQFF
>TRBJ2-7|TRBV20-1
CSAGLYSYEQYF
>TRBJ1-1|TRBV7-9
CASSNTRDPEAFF
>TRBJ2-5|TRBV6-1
CASLRDPLIEQYF
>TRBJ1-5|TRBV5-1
CASSLGGAGDQPQHF
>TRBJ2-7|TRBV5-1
CASSLAVGSYEQYF
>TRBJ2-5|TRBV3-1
CASSLPRSQNQETQYF
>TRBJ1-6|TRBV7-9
CASSDPGQEHSPLHF
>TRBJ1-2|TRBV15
CATSRRTQGAGGYTF
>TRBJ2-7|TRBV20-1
CSASEVEAEHLYEQYF
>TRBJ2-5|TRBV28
CASRAREGRLETQYF
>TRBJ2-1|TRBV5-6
CASSFESGLESYNEQFF
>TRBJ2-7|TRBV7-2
CASSFEWGTYEQYF
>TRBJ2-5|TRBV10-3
CAISQSIEQYF
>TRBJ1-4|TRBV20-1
CSAQDRGNEKLFF
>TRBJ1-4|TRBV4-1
CASSQVGRGSTPGEKLFF
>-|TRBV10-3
CAISTGLAGDGTNNEQFF
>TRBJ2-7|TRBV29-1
CSAGHGPYEQYF
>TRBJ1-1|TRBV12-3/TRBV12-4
CASSFQGEAFF
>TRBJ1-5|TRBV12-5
CASGPLTLSNQPQHF
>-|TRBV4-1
CASSLADRVQDEQYF
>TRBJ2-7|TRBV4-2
CASSQGLGQGRTYEQYF
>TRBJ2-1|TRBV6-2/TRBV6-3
CASSANKNEQFF
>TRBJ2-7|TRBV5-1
CASSLSPLSGSSYEQYF
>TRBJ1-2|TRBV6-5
CASSYGSGYTF
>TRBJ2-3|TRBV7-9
CASSPPGNSITDTQYF